The present entry profiles one TCR beta chain with its context. Sequencing used immunoSEQ multiplex PCR; TCRdb keeps in-frame clones, though not all of them. Of 90,000 to 100,000 clones listed, 90% are singletons. The CDR3 totals 13 residues. Unmatched junction bases numbered 4, after V lost 6 bases and J lost 6 bases. This specimen comes from a study of control samples from healthy donors and cancer patients. The material sequenced was blood. The clonotype originates from a woman aged 18-35 years in good health. The V gene is TRBV12-3 or TRBV12-4, the J gene TRBJ1-2; 10 bases fit TRBD1. CDR3 in DNA: TGTGCCAGCAGGCGAGGGACAGGGGATGGCTACACCTTC. This encodes CASRRGTGDGYTF.